The rows below give T cell receptor beta chains drawn from one sample of a study of control samples from healthy donors and cancer patients. The protocol was immunoSEQ multiplex PCR, while the TCRdb copy is restricted to in-frame clones and leaves out a portion. The profile shows about 160,000 clones, 94% of them singletons. Sequenced material: PBMCs. These receptor sequences come from a man in his 60s with colorectal cancer. Both conserved end residues are part of each CDR3. The D gene is left open where the match is weak. Clone size is given for some rows only: seen once, a few or many times, or a class if the clone is expanded.

V: TRBV5-1; size: NA; J: TRBJ2-2; D: NA; CDR3: CASSLERVTRLTGELFF; DNA: TGCGCCAGCAGCTTGGAGAGGGTGACCCGTCTCACCGGGGAGCTGTTTTTT
V: TRBV3-1/TRBV3-2; size: NA; J: TRBJ2-1; D: TRBD2; CDR3: CASSQDLTSGIHEQFF; DNA: TGTGCCAGCAGCCAAGATCTTACTAGCGGGATACATGAGCAGTTCTTC
V: TRBV5-6; size: NA; J: TRBJ2-1; D: TRBD2; CDR3: CASSPLAGGRSEQFF; DNA: TGTGCCAGCAGCCCCCTAGCGGGGGGGCGCTCAGAGCAGTTCTTC
V: TRBV5-1; size: NA; J: TRBJ2-3; D: NA; CDR3: CASSQPSTDTQYF; DNA: TGCGCCAGCAGCCAACCTAGCACAGATACGCAGTATTTT
V: TRBV5-1; size: NA; J: TRBJ2-1; D: NA; CDR3: CASSSASSYNEQFF; DNA: TGCGCCAGCAGCTCGGCGTCCTCTTACAATGAGCAGTTCTTC
V: TRBV29-1; size: NA; J: TRBJ2-5; D: NA; CDR3: CSVESIGETQYF; DNA: TGCAGCGTTGAATCGATCGGGGAGACCCAGTACTTC
V: TRBV4-1; size: once; J: TRBJ2-7; D: NA; CDR3: CASSQGQRIGRPGEEEQYF; DNA: TGCGCCAGCAGCCAAGGACAAAGGATAGGTAGGCCGGGGGAGGAGGAGCAGTACTTC
V: TRBV3-1/TRBV3-2; size: NA; J: TRBJ2-3; D: NA; CDR3: CASSPSRGGGTDTQYF; DNA: TGTGCCAGCAGCCCCTCACGAGGGGGGGGCACAGATACGCAGTATTTT
V: TRBV5-4; size: NA; J: TRBJ2-2; D: NA; CDR3: CASSLGQSNTGELFF; DNA: TGTGCCAGCAGCTTGGGTCAATCGAACACCGGGGAGCTGTTTTTT
V: TRBV2; size: NA; J: TRBJ1-5; D: NA; CDR3: CASSSQRDLQPQHF; DNA: TGTGCCAGCAGTTCCCAAAGGGACCTCCAGCCCCAGCATTTT
V: TRBV18; size: NA; J: TRBJ2-7; D: TRBD1; CDR3: CASSPIRGQGARDEQYF; DNA: TGTGCCAGCTCACCAATCAGGGGGCAGGGGGCAAGGGACGAACAGTACTTC
V: TRBV19; size: NA; J: TRBJ1-1; D: TRBD1; CDR3: CASSIGTGETEAFF; DNA: TGTGCCAGTAGTATAGGGACAGGGGAAACTGAAGCTTTCTTT
V: TRBV2; size: NA; J: TRBJ2-7; D: TRBD1; CDR3: CASTSGGQSSYEQYF; DNA: TGTGCCAGCACTTCAGGGGGCCAAAGCTCCTACGAGCAGTACTTC
V: TRBV25-1; size: NA; J: TRBJ1-4; D: TRBD1; CDR3: CASSESGPGGNEKLFF; DNA: TGTGCCAGCAGTGAATCCGGGCCAGGGGGTAATGAAAAACTGTTTTTT
V: TRBV7-9; size: NA; J: TRBJ1-1; D: NA; CDR3: CASSPRSTGRGMNTEAFF; DNA: TGTGCCAGCAGCCCCCGAAGCACAGGGAGAGGGATGAACACTGAAGCTTTCTTT
V: TRBV27; size: NA; J: TRBJ2-1; D: NA; CDR3: CASKWVPTYNEQFF; DNA: TGTGCCAGCAAGTGGGTCCCAACCTACAATGAGCAGTTCTTC
V: TRBV27; size: NA; J: TRBJ1-6; D: NA; CDR3: CASSLRQGFAPLHF; DNA: TGTGCCAGCAGCCTACGACAAGGTTTTGCACCCCTCCACTTT
V: TRBV3-1/TRBV3-2; size: few; J: TRBJ1-3; D: NA; CDR3: CASSHGAYSGNTIYF; DNA: TGTGCCAGCAGCCACGGGGCATACTCTGGAAACACCATATATTTT
V: TRBV10-1; size: NA; J: TRBJ1-2; D: NA; CDR3: CASSEGAGYGYTF; DNA: TGCGCCAGCAGTGAGGGGGCCGGCTATGGCTACACCTTC
V: TRBV7-2; size: NA; J: TRBJ2-7; D: NA; CDR3: CASSLGGTRSSYEQYF; DNA: TGTGCCAGCAGCTTAGGCGGGACCCGAAGCTCCTACGAGCAGTACTTC
V: TRBV12-3/TRBV12-4; size: NA; J: TRBJ1-5; D: NA; CDR3: CASSYDINQPQHF; DNA: TGTGCCAGCAGCTACGATATAAATCAGCCCCAGCATTTT
V: TRBV19; size: NA; J: TRBJ2-7; D: TRBD1; CDR3: CASKNGDSSYEQYF; DNA: TGTGCCAGTAAAAACGGGGACAGCTCCTACGAGCAGTACTTC
V: TRBV7-2; size: NA; J: TRBJ2-3; D: TRBD2; CDR3: CASTSGGRAGDTQYF; DNA: TGTGCCAGCACCTCGGGGGGGCGCGCCGGAGATACGCAGTATTTT
V: TRBV2; size: NA; J: TRBJ1-2; D: NA; CDR3: CASRTEGGYGYTF; DNA: TGTGCCAGCAGGACGGAAGGGGGGTATGGCTACACCTTC
V: TRBV4-1; size: NA; J: TRBJ1-4; D: NA; CDR3: CASSQDQGSTNEKLFF; DNA: TGCGCCAGCAGCCAAGATCAAGGATCAACTAATGAAAAACTGTTTTTT
V: TRBV19; size: NA; J: TRBJ2-1; D: TRBD2; CDR3: CASRDVAGDLFF; DNA: TGTGCCAGTAGAGACGTAGCGGGGGACCTGTTCTTC
V: TRBV19; size: NA; J: TRBJ1-5; D: NA; CDR3: CASSTPLQIGSNQPQHF; DNA: TGTGCCAGTAGCACCCCGTTACAGATTGGGTCAAATCAGCCCCAGCATTTT
V: TRBV30; size: NA; J: TRBJ2-3; D: NA; CDR3: CAWSVEVGDTQYF; DNA: TGTGCCTGGAGTGTCGAAGTAGGAGATACGCAGTATTTT
V: TRBV10-3; size: NA; J: TRBJ1-1; D: NA; CDR3: CAITEQRNTEAFF; DNA: TGTGCCATCACCGAACAGCGGAACACTGAAGCTTTCTTT
V: TRBV6-5; size: NA; J: TRBJ2-3; D: TRBD2; CDR3: CATRTSGAEPDTQYF; DNA: TGTGCCACCCGGACTAGCGGGGCCGAACCAGATACGCAGTATTTT
V: TRBV4-1; size: NA; J: TRBJ1-1; D: NA; CDR3: CASSQRPPDTEAFF; DNA: TGCGCCAGCAGCCAAAGGCCCCCGGACACTGAAGCTTTCTTT
V: TRBV18; size: NA; J: TRBJ2-7; D: NA; CDR3: CASSPGEAREQYF; DNA: TGTGCCAGCTCCCCTGGTGAGGCTAGGGAGCAGTACTTC
V: TRBV11-2; size: NA; J: TRBJ2-2; D: NA; CDR3: CASSSGGPGTGELFF; DNA: TGTGCCAGCAGTTCCGGGGGGCCAGGTACCGGGGAGCTGTTTTTT
V: TRBV9; size: NA; J: TRBJ2-2; D: NA; CDR3: CASTRRGGGLNTGELFF; DNA: TGTGCCAGCACCCGTAGAGGGGGGGGGCTGAACACCGGGGAGCTGTTTTTT
V: TRBV7-9; size: NA; J: TRBJ1-6; D: NA; CDR3: CASSLVTGNSPLHF; DNA: TGTGCCAGCAGCTTAGTTACTGGTAATTCACCCCTCCACTTT
V: TRBV24-1; size: NA; J: TRBJ2-1; D: TRBD1; CDR3: CATSDRDRGAYNEQFF; DNA: TGTGCCACCAGTGACCGGGACAGGGGAGCCTACAATGAGCAGTTCTTC
V: TRBV11-3; size: NA; J: TRBJ2-1; D: NA; CDR3: CASSPSPGVNEQFF; DNA: TGTGCCAGCAGCCCCTCGCCGGGGGTAAATGAGCAGTTCTTC
V: TRBV21-1; size: once; J: TRBJ2-1; D: NA; CDR3: CASKTGVMGNEQFF; DNA: TGTGCCAGCAAAACTGGGGTGATGGGGAATGAGCAGTTCTTC
V: TRBV7-9; size: NA; J: TRBJ1-3; D: NA; CDR3: CASSLEGRNSGNTIYF; DNA: TGTGCCAGCAGCTTAGAGGGAAGAAACTCTGGAAACACCATATATTTT
V: TRBV6-5; size: NA; J: TRBJ1-5; D: NA; CDR3: CASRLDSNQPQHF; DNA: TGTGCCAGCAGACTCGATAGCAATCAGCCCCAGCATTTT
V: TRBV18; size: NA; J: TRBJ1-1; D: NA; CDR3: CASSGSANTEAFF; DNA: TGTGCCAGCTCAGGCAGTGCGAACACTGAAGCTTTCTTT
V: TRBV29-1; size: NA; J: TRBJ2-7; D: NA; CDR3: CSVEGQGLPYEQYF; DNA: TGCAGCGTTGAGGGGCAGGGCCTCCCCTACGAGCAGTACTTC
V: TRBV7-2; size: NA; J: TRBJ1-4; D: NA; CDR3: CASSLRGARQGEKLFF; DNA: TGTGCCAGCAGCTTACGGGGAGCCAGGCAGGGAGAAAAACTGTTTTTT
V: TRBV4-3; size: NA; J: TRBJ2-2; D: TRBD1; CDR3: CASSQEWTGLTGELFF; DNA: TGCGCCAGCAGCCAGGAGTGGACAGGCCTCACCGGGGAGCTGTTTTTT
V: TRBV4-2; size: NA; J: TRBJ2-1; D: NA; CDR3: CASSPLQGVGGPTYNEQFF; DNA: TGTGCCAGCAGCCCCCTCCAGGGCGTGGGGGGGCCAACTTACAATGAGCAGTTCTTC
V: TRBV19; size: NA; J: TRBJ1-1; D: NA; CDR3: CASSRLSADTEAFF; DNA: TGTGCCAGTAGTCGTCTTAGTGCTGACACTGAAGCTTTCTTT
V: TRBV19; size: NA; J: TRBJ1-6; D: TRBD1; CDR3: CASIAGGQYNSPLHF; DNA: TGTGCCAGTATTGCCGGGGGACAGTATAATTCACCCCTCCACTTT
V: TRBV7-2; size: NA; J: TRBJ1-1; D: TRBD1; CDR3: CASSPRTGRNTEAFF; DNA: TGTGCCAGCAGCCCCCGGACAGGGCGGAACACTGAAGCTTTCTTT
V: TRBV6-6; size: NA; J: TRBJ1-1; D: NA; CDR3: CASSYSGEAFF; DNA: TGTGCCAGCAGTTACTCGGGGGAAGCTTTCTTT
V: TRBV1; size: NA; J: TRBJ1-4; D: NA; CDR3: CTSSLGTGVCF; DNA: TGCACCAGCAGCCTCGGGACAGGGGTTTGTTTT
V: TRBV24-1; size: NA; J: TRBJ2-1; D: NA; CDR3: CATSRRGPVDEQFF; DNA: TGTGCCACCAGTCGGCGGGGGCCCGTCGATGAGCAGTTCTTC
V: TRBV6-5; size: NA; J: TRBJ2-5; D: NA; CDR3: CASRRAGEETQYF; DNA: TGTGCCAGCAGAAGGGCAGGGGAGGAGACCCAGTACTTC
V: TRBV7-8; size: NA; J: TRBJ1-2; D: TRBD1; CDR3: CASSLAQTGSGDYTF; DNA: TGTGCCAGCAGCTTAGCTCAGACAGGGTCCGGGGACTACACCTTC